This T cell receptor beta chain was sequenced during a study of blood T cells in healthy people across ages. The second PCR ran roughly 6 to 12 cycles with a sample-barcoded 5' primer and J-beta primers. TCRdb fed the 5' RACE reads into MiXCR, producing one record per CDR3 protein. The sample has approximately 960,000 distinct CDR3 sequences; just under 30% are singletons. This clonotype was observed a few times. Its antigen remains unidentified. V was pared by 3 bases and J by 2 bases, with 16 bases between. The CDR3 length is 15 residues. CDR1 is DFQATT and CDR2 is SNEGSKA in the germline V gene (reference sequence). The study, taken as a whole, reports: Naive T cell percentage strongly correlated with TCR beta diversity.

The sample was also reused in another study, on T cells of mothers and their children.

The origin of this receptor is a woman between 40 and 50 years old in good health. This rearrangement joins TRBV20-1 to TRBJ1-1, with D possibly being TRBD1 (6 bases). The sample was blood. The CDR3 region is CSASRGGALNTEAFF. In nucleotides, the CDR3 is TGCAGTGCTAGTCGGGGGGGGGCGCTTAACACTGAAGCTTTCTTT.